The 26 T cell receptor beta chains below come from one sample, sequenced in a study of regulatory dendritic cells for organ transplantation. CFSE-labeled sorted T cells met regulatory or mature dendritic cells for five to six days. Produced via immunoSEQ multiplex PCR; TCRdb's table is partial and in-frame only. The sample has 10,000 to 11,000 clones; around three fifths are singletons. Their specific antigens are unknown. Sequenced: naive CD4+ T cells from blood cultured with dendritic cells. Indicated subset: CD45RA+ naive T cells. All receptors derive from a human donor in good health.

The CDR3 reads CASSLRDGQGKGDTQYF. CDR3 nucleotide sequence: TGTGCCAGCAGCTTAAGGGACGGACAGGGCAAAGGAGATACGCAGTATTTT. V usage is TRBV7-6 and J usage is TRBJ2-3, with 8 bases matching TRBD1. After removal of 2 bases from V and 5 bases from J, the junction contained 12 bases not matched to a gene. Germline-derived CDR1 and CDR2 are SGHVS and FNYEAQ. The CDR3 is 17 residues long.

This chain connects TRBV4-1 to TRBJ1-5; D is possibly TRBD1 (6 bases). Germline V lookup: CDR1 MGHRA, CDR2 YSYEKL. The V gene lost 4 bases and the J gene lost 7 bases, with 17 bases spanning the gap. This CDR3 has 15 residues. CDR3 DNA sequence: TGCGCCAGCAGCCCTGGGGGCAGGGGAAGGCAGCCCCAGCATTTT. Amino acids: CASSPGGRGRQPQHF.

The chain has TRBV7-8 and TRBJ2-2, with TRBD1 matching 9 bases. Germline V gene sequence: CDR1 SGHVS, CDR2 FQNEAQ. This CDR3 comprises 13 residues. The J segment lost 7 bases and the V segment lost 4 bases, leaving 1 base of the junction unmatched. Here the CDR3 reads CASSWDRDGELFF. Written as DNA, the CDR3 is TGTGCCAGCAGCTGGGACAGGGACGGGGAGCTGTTTTTT. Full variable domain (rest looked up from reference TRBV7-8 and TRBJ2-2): GAGVSQSPRYKVAKRGQDVALRCDPISGHVSLFWYQQALGQGPEFLTYFQNEAQLDKSGLPSDRFFAERPEGSVSTLKIQRTQQEDSAVYLCASSWDRDGELFFGEGSRLTVL.

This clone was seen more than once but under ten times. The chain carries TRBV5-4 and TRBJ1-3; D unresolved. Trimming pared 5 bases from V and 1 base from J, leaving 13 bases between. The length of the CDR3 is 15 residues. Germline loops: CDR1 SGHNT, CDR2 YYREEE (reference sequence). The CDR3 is CASSLGGRSGNTIYF. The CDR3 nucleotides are TGTGCCAGCAGTCTGGGTGGGAGGTCTGGAAACACCATATATTTT. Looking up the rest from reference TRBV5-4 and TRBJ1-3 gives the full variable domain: ETGVTQSPTHLIKTRGQQVTLRCSSQSGHNTVSWYQQALGQGPQFIFQYYREEENGRGNFPPRFSGLQFPNYSSELNVNALELDDSALYLCASSLGGRSGNTIYFGEGSWLTVV.

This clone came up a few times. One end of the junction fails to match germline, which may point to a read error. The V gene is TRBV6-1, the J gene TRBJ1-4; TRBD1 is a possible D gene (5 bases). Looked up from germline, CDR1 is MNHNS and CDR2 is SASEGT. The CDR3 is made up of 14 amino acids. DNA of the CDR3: TGTGCCAGCAGCGAAGGACCTCCCGGGGGAAAACTGTTTTTT. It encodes CASSEGPPGGKLFF.

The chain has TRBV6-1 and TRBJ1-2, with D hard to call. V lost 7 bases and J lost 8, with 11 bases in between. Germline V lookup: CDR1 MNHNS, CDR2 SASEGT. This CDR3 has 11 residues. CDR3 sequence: CASTPPMGYTF. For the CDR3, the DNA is TGTGCCAGCACTCCACCTATGGGCTACACCTTC.

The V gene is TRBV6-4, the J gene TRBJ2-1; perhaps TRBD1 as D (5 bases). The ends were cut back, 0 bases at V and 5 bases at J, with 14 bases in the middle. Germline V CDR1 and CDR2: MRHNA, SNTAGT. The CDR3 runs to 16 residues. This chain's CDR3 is CASSDSHPRGNNEQFF. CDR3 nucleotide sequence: TGTGCCAGCAGTGACTCCCACCCTAGGGGCAACAATGAGCAGTTCTTC.

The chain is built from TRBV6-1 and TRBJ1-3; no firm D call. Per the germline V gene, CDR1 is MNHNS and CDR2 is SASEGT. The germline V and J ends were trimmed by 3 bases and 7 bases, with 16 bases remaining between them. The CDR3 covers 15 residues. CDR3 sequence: CASSDIGFGVNTIYF. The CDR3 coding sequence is TGTGCCAGCAGTGATATCGGGTTTGGAGTCAACACCATATATTTT.

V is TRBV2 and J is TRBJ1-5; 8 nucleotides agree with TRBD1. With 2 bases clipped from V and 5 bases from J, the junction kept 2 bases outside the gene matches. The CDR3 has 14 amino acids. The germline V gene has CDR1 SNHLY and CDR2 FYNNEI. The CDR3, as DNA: TGTGCCAGCAGTGAAAGGACAGGGCATCAGCCCCAGCATTTT. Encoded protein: CASSERTGHQPQHF.

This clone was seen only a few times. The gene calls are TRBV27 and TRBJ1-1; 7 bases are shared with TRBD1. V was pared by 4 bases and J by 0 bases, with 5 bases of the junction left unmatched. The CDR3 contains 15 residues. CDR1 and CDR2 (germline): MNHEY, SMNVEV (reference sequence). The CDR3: CASSYRTGMNTEAFF. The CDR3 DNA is TGTGCCAGCAGTTACCGGACAGGCATGAACACTGAAGCTTTCTTT.

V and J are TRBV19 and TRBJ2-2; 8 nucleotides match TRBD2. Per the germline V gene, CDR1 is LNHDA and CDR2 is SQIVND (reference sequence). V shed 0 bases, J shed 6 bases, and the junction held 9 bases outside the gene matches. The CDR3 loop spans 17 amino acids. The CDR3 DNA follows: TGTGCCAGTAGTATAGATTGGGTAGCGGGACTCCCCGGGGAGCTGTTTTTT. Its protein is CASSIDWVAGLPGELFF.

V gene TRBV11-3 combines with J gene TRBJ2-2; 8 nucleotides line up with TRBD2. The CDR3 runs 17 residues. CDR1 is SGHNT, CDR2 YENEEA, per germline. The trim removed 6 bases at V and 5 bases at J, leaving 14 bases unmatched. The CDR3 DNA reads TGTGCCAGCAGTTGGGGGGACGGGAGGGGACCTACCGGGGAGCTGTTTTTT. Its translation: CASSWGDGRGPTGELFF. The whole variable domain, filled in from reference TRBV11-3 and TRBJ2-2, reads EAGVVQSPRYKIIEKKQPVAFWCNPISGHNTLYWYLQNLGQGPELLIRYENEEAVDDSQLPKDRFSAERLKGVDSTLKIQPAELGDSAVYLCASSWGDGRGPTGELFFGEGSRLTVL.

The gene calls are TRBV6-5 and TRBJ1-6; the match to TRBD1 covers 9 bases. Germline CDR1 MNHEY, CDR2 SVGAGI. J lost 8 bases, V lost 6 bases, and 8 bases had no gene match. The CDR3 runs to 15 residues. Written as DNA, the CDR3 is TGTGCCAGCAGACGAAAACAGGGGGCCTATTCACCCCTCCACTTT. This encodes CASRRKQGAYSPLHF.

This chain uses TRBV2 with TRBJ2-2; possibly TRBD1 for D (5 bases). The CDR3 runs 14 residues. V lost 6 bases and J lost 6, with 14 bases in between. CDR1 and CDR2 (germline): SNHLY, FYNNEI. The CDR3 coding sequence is TGTGCCAGCAGAGAACAAGGGGTGGCCGGGGAGCTGTTTTTT. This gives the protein CASREQGVAGELFF.

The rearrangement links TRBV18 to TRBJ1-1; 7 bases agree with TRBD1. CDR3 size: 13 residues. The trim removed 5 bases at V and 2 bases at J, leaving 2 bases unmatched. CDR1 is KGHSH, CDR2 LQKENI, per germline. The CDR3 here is CASSEGANTEAFF. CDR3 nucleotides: TGTGCCAGCTCAGAGGGGGCTAACACTGAAGCTTTCTTT.

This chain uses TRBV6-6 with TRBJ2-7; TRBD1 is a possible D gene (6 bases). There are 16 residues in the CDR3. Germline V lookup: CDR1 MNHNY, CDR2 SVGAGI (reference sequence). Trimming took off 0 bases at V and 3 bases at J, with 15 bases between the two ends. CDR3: CASSYSPGQLIYEQYF. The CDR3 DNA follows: TGTGCCAGCAGTTACTCGCCTGGACAGCTTATCTACGAGCAGTACTTC.

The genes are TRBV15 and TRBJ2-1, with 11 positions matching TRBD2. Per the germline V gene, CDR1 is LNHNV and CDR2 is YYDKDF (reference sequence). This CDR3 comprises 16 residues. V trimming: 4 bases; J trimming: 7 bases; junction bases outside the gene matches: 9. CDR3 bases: TGTGCCACCAGCACCTTGCTAGCGGGGGGTAAAAATGAGCAGTTCTTC. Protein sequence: CATSTLLAGGKNEQFF.

The CDR3 protein is CASSLGGTGAGYGYTF. The CDR3 DNA reads TGTGCCAGCAGCTTAGGAGGGACAGGGGCGGGTTATGGCTACACCTTC. The J gene is TRBJ1-2, the V gene TRBV7-2, with TRBD1 matching over 10 bases. The CDR3 is made up of 16 amino acids. CDR1 and CDR2 from the germline V gene are SGHTA and FQGNSA. V shed 1 base and J 5 bases; nucleotides not matched to a gene: 7.

The CDR3: CASIRTSGGRRYNEQFF. The CDR3 DNA is TGTGCCAGCATCAGGACTAGCGGGGGGCGTCGATACAATGAGCAGTTCTTC. V gene TRBV7-9 combines with J gene TRBJ2-1; 14 bases are a match to TRBD2. From germline, CDR1 is SEHNR and CDR2 FQNEAQ (reference sequence). The trim removed 7 bases at V and 4 bases at J, leaving 9 bases unmatched. The CDR3 length is 17 residues.

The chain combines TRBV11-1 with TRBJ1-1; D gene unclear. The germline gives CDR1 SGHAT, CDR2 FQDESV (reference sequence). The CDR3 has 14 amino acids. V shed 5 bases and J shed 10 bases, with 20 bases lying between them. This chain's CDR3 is CASSEGRGSLRAFF. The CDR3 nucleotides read TGTGCCAGCAGCGAGGGTCGAGGGTCCTTGAGAGCTTTCTTT.

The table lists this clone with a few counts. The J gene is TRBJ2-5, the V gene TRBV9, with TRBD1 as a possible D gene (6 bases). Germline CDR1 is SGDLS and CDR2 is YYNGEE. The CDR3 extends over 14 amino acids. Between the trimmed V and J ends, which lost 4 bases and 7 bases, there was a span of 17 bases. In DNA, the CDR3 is TGTGCCAGCAGCCTAAATGGGGGACAAATGACCCAGTACTTC. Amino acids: CASSLNGGQMTQYF.

The CDR3 loop is CASSQDPQVRTYEQYF. CDR3 coding DNA: TGCGCCAGCAGCCAAGACCCACAGGTTCGTACCTACGAGCAGTACTTC. This sequence joins TRBV4-3 and TRBJ2-7, with D perhaps matching TRBD1 (5 bases). The CDR3 contains 16 residues. V was shortened by 0 bases and J by 2 bases, with 14 bases between the two germline ends. Looked up from germline, CDR1 is LGHNA and CDR2 is YSLEER.

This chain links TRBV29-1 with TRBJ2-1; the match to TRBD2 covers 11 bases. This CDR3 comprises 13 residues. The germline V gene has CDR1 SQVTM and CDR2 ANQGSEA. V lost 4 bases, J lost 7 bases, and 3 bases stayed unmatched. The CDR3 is CSVVRLAGNEQFF. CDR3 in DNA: TGCAGCGTTGTCCGACTAGCGGGGAATGAGCAGTTCTTC.

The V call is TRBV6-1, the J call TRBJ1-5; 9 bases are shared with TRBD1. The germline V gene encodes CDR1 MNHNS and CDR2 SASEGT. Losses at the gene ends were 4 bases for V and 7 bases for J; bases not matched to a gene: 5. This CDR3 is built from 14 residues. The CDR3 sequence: CASSVQGAEQPQHF. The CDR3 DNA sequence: TGTGCCAGCAGTGTACAGGGGGCTGAACAGCCCCAGCATTTT.

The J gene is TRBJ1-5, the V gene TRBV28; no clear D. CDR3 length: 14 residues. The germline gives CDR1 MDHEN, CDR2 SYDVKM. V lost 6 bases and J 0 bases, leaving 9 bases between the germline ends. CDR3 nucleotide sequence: TGTGCCAGCAGCGGTGACATTAGCAATCAGCCCCAGCATTTT. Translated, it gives CASSGDISNQPQHF.

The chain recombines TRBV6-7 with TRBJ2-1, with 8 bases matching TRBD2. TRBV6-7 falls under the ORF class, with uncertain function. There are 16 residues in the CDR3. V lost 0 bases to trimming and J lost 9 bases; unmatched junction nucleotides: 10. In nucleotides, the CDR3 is TGTGCCAGCAGTTACTCGTGCGCGGGGGGCTCCCGTGAGCAGTTCTTC. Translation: CASSYSCAGGSREQFF.